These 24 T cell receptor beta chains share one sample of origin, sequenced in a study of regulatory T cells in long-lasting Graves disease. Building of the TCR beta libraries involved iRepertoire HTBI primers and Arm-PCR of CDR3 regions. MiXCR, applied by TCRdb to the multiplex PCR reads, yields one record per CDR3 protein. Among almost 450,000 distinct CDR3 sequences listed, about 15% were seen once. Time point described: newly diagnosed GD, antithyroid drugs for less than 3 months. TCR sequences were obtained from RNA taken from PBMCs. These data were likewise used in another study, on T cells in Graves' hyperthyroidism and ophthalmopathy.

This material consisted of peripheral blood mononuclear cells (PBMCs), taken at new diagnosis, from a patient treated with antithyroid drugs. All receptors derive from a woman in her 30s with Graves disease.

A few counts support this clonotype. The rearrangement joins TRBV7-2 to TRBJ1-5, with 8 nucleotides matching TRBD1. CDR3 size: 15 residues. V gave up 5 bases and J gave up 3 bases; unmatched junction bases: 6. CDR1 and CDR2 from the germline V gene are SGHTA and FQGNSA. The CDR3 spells CASSRGQGYNQPQHF. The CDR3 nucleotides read TGTGCCAGCAGCAGAGGACAGGGTTACAATCAGCCCCAGCATTTT.

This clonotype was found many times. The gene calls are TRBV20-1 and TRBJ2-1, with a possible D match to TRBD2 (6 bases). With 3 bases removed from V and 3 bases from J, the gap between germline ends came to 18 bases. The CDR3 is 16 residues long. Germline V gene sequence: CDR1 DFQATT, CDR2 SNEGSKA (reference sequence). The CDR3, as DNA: TGCAGTGCTAGTTGGTCTGCTAGCGTTAACTACAATGAGCAGTTCTTC. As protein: CSASWSASVNYNEQFF.

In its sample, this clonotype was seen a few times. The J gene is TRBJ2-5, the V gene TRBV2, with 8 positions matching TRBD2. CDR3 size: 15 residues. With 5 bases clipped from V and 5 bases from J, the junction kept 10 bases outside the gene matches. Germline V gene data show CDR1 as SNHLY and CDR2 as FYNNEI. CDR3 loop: CASSSGGGRLETQYF. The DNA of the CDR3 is TGTGCCAGCAGTTCGGGAGGGGGGCGTTTGGAGACCCAGTACTTC.

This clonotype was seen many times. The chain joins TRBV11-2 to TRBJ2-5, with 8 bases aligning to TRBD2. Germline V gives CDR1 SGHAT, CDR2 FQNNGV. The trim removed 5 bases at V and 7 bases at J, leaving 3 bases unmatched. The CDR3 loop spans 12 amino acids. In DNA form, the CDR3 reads TGTGCCAGCAGCCTCGCGGGGGGGACCCAGTACTTC. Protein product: CASSLAGGTQYF.

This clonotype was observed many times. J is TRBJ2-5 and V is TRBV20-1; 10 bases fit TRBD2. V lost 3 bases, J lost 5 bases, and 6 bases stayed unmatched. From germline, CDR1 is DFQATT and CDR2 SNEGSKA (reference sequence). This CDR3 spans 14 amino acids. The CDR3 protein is CSARMLAGDETQYF. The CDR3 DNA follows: TGCAGTGCTAGGATGCTAGCGGGAGATGAGACCCAGTACTTC.

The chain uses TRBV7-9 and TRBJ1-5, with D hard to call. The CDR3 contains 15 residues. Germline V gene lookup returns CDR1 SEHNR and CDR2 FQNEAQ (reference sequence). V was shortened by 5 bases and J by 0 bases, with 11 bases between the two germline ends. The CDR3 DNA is TGTGCCAGCAGCCCCCCGGGGTATAGCAATCAGCCCCAGCATTTT. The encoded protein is CASSPPGYSNQPQHF.

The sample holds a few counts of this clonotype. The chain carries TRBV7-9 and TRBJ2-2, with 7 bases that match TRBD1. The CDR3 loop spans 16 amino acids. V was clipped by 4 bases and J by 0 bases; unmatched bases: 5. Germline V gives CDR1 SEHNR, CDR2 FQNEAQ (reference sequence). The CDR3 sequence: CASSSSGTANTGELFF. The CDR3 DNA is TGTGCCAGCAGCTCCTCCGGGACAGCGAACACCGGGGAGCTGTTTTTT.

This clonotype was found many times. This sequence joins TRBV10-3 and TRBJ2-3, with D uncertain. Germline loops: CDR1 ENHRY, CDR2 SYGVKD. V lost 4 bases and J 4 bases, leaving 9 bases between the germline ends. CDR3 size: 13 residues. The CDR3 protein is CAISVRGADTQYF. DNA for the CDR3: TGTGCCATCAGTGTCCGAGGCGCAGATACGCAGTATTTT.

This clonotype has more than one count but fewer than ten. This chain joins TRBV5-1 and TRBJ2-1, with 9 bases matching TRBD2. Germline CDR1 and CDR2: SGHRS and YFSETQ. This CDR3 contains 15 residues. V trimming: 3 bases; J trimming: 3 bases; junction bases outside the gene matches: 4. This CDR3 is CASSSTSGLYNEQFF. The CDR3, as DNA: TGCGCCAGCAGCTCGACTAGCGGACTCTACAATGAGCAGTTCTTC.

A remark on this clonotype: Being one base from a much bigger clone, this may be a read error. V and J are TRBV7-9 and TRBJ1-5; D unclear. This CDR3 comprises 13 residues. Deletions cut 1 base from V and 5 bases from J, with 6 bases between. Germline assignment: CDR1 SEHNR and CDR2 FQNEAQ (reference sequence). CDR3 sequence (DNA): TGTGCCAGCAGCTTAGAGGAGGATCAGCCCCAGCATTTT. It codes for CASSLEEDQPQHF.

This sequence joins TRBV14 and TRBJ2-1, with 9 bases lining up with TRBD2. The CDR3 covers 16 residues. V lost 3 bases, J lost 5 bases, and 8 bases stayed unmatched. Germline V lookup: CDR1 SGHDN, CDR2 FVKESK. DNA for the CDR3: TGTGCCAGCAGCCAGGCCCCGACTAGCGGTAACAATGAGCAGTTCTTC. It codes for CASSQAPTSGNNEQFF.

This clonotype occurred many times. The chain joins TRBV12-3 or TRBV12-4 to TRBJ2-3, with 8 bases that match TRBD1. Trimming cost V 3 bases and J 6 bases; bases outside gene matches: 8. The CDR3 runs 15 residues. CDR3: CASSFRGLHEDTQYF. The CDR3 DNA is TGTGCCAGCAGTTTCAGGGGGCTCCATGAGGATACGCAGTATTTT.

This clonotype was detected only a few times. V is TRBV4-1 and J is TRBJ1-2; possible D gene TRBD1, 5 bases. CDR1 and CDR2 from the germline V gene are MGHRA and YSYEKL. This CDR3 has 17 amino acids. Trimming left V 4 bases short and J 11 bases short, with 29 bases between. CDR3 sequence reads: CASSLLPEQGSAHGYTF. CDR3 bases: TGCGCCAGCAGCCTGTTACCCGAGCAGGGCTCGGCTCACGGATACACCTTC.

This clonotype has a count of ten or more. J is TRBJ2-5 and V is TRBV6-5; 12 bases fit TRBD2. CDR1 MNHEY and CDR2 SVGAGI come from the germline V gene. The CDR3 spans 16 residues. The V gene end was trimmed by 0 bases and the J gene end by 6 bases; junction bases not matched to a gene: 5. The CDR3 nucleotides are TGTGCCAGCAGTTACTCGACTAGCGGGAGAGGGCAGACCCAGTACTTC. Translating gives CASSYSTSGRGQTQYF.

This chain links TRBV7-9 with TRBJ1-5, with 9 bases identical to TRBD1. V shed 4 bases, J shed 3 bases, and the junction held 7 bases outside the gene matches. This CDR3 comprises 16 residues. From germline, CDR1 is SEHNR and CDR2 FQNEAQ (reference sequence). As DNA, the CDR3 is TGTGCCAGCAGCTCATCGGACAGGGGTATCAATCAGCCCCAGCATTTT. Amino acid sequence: CASSSSDRGINQPQHF.

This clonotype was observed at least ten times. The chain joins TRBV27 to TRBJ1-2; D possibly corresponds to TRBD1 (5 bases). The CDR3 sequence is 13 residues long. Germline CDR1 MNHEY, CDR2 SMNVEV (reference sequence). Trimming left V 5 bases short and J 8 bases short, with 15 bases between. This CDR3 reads CASSRQGPDGYTF. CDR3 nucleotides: TGTGCCAGCAGTCGGCAGGGACCTGACGGCTACACCTTC.

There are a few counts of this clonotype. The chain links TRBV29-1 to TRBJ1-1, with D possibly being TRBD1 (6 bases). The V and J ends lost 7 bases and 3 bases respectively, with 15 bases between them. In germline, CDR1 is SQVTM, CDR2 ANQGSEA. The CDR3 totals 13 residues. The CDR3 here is CSAEQGSDTEAFF. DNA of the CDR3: TGCAGCGCCGAACAGGGAAGCGACACTGAAGCTTTCTTT.

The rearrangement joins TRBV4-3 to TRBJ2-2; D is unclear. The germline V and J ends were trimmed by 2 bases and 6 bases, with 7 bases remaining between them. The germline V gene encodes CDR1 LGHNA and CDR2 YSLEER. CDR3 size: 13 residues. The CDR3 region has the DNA TGCGCCAGCAGCCAAACGTACGCCGGGGAGCTGTTTTTT. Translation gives CASSQTYAGELFF.

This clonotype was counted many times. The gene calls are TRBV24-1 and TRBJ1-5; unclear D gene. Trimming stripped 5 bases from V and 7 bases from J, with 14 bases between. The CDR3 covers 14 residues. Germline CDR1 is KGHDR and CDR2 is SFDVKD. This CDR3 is CATSGGGLGQPQHF. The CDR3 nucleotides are TGTGCCACCAGTGGAGGAGGACTGGGACAGCCCCAGCATTTT.

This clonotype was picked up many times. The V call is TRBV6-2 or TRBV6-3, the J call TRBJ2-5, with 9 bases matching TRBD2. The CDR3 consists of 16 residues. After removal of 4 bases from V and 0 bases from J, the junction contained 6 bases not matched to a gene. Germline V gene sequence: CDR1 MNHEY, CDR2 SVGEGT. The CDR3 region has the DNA TGTGCCAGCAGTTTTTCTAGCGGGATGTACCAAGAGACCCAGTACTTC. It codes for CASSFSSGMYQETQYF.

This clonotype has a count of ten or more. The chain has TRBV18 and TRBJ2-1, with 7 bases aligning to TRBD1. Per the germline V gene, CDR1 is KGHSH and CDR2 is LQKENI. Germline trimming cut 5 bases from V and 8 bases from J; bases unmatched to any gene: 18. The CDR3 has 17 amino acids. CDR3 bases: TGTGCCAGCTCATCTTACTCCCGGACAGGCCTATTAGATGAGCAGTTCTTC. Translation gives CASSSYSRTGLLDEQFF.

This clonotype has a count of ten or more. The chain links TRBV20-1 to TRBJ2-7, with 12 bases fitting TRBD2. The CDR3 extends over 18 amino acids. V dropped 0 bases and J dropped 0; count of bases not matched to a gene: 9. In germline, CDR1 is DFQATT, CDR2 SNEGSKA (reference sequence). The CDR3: CSARDRTSGTDSSYEQYF. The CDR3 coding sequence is TGCAGTGCTAGAGATAGGACTAGCGGGACGGATAGCTCCTACGAGCAGTACTTC.

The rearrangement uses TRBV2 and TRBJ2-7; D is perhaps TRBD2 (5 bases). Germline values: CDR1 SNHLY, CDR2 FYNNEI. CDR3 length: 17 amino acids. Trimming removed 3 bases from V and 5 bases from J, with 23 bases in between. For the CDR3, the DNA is TGTGCCAGCAGTGAGTCGCTAGTCGTAGAGGGTTACAACGAGCAGTACTTC. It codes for CASSESLVVEGYNEQYF.

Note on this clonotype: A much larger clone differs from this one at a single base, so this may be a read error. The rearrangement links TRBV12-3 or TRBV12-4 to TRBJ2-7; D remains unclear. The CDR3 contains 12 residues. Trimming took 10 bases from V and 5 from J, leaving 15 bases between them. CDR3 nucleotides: TGTGCCAACACTTCCTGGGCGAACGAGCAGTACTTC. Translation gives CANTSWANEQYF.